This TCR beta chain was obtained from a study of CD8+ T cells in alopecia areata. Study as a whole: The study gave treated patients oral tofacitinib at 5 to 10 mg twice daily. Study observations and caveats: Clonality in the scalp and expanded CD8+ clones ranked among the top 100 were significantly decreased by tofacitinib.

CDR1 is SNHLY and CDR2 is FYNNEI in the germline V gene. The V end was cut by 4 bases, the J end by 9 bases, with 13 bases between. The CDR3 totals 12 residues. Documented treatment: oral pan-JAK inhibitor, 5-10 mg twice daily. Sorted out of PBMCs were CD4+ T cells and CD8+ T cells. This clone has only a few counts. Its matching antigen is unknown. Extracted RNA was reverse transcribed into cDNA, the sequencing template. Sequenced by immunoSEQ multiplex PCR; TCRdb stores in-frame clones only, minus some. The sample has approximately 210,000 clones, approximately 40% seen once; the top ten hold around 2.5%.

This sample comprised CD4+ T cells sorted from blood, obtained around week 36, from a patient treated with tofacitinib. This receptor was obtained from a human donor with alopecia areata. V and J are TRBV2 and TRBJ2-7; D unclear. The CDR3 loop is CASSVISSGQYF. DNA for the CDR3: TGTGCCAGCAGTGTAATCAGTTCTGGGCAGTACTTC.